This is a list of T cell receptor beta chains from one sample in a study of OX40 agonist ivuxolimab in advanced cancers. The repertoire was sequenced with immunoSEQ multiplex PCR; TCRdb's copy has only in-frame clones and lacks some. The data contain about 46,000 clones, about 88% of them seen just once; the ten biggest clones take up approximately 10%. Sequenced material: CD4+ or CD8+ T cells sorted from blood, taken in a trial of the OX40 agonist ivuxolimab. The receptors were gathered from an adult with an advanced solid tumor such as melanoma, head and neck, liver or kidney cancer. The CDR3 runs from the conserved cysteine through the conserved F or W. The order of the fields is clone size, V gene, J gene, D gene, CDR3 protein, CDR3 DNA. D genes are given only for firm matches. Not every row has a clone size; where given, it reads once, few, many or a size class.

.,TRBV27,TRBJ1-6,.,CASSFNQGSSPLHF,TGTGCCAGCAGTTTCAACCAGGGGTCCTCACCCCTCCACTTT
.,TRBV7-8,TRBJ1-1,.,CASSLVGRVDTEAFF,TGTGCCAGCAGCTTAGTCGGCAGGGTCGACACTGAAGCTTTCTTT
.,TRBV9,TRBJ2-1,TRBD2,CASSVPTGVGTSGDGSYNEQFF,TGTGCCAGCAGCGTACCCACTGGAGTCGGGACTAGCGGGGATGGGTCCTACAATGAGCAGTTCTTC
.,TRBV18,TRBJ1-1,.,CASSPISPTEAFF,TGTGCCAGCTCACCAATCAGCCCTACTGAAGCTTTCTTT
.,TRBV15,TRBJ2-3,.,CATSRDGVSSVRDTQYF,TGTGCCACCAGCAGAGATGGGGTGTCTAGCGTGAGAGATACGCAGTATTTT
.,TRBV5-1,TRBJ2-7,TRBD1,CASSLSSGQGQAEQYF,TGCGCCAGCAGCTTGTCCTCCGGACAGGGGCAAGCCGAGCAGTACTTC
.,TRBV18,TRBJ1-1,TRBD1,CASSPTETGVSQTFLNTEAFF,TGTGCCAGCTCACCAACGGAGACAGGGGTTTCCCAAACCTTCCTGAACACTGAAGCTTTCTTT
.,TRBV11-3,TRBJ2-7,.,CASSTMEGDEQYF,TGTGCCAGCAGTACAATGGAGGGCGACGAGCAGTACTTC
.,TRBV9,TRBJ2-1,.,CASSTPGARGYNEQFF,TGTGCCAGCAGCACTCCTGGGGCTAGGGGGTACAATGAGCAGTTCTTC
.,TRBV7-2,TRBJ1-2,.,CASSLVLSDYGYTF,TGTGCCAGCAGCTTAGTGCTAAGTGACTATGGCTACACCTTC
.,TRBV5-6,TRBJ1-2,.,CASSWAGLTLYGYTF,TGTGCCAGCAGCTGGGCGGGACTCACTTTATATGGCTACACCTTC
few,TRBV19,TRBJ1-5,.,CASSLDGTGGLPQHF,TGTGCCAGTAGTCTTGACGGGACTGGAGGTTTGCCCCAGCATTTT
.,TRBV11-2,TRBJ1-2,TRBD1,CASSPRDRGVRNYGYTF,TGTGCCAGCAGCCCAAGGGACAGGGGAGTCCGAAACTATGGCTACACCTTC
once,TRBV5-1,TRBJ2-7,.,CASSLRQGQSYEQYF,TGCGCCAGCAGCTTGAGGCAGGGTCAATCCTACGAGCAGTACTTC
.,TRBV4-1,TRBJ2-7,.,CASSQERDAAYEQYF,TGCGCCAGCAGCCAAGAAAGGGACGCCGCCTACGAGCAGTACTTC
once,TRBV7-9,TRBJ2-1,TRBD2,CASSQPTSGPNPSNEQFF,TGTGCCAGCAGCCAACCGACTAGCGGGCCTAACCCGAGCAATGAGCAGTTCTTC
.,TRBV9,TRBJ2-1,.,CASSVGRSYNEQFF,TGTGCCAGCAGCGTGGGCAGAAGCTACAATGAGCAGTTCTTC
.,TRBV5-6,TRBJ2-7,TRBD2,CASSPVERESYEQYF,TGTGCCAGCAGTCCGGTCGAGCGGGAGTCCTACGAGCAGTACTTC
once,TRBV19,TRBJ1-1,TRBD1,CASISSAGGLHNTEAFF,TGTGCCAGTATTTCGTCGGCAGGGGGCTTGCATAACACTGAAGCTTTCTTT
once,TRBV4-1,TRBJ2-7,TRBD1,CASSQVTGDEQYF,TGCGCCAGCAGCCAGGTGACAGGGGACGAGCAGTACTTC
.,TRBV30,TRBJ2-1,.,CAWTPRWRGHGNEQFF,TGTGCCTGGACCCCCCGCTGGCGGGGTCATGGTAATGAGCAGTTCTTC
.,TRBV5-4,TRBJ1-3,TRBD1,CASSLDRGSYGNTIYF,TGTGCCAGCAGCTTGGACAGGGGGTCGTATGGAAACACCATATATTTT
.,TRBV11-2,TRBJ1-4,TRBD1,CASTAEGANEKLFF,TGTGCCAGCACTGCAGAGGGGGCCAATGAAAAACTGTTTTTT
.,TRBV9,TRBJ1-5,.,CASSPDSGNQPQHF,TGTGCCAGCAGCCCGGACTCGGGCAATCAGCCCCAGCATTTT
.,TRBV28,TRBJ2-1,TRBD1,CASSLTSTGDEQFF,TGTGCCAGCAGTCTAACCTCCACAGGGGATGAGCAGTTCTTC
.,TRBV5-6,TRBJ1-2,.,CASSLQGGPNYGYTF,TGTGCCAGCAGCTTGCAGGGAGGGCCTAACTATGGCTACACCTTC
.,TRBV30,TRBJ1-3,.,CAAGDSGNTIYF,TGTGCCGCCGGGGACTCTGGAAACACCATATATTTT
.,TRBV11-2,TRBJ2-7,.,CASSFAYSEQYF,TGTGCCAGCAGCTTTGCTTATTCCGAGCAGTACTTC
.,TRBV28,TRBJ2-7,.,CASSLVFYEQYF,TGTGCCAGCAGTTTAGTTTTCTACGAGCAGTACTTC
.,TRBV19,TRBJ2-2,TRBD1,CASIYAQGASTGELFF,TGTGCCAGTATCTACGCACAGGGGGCGAGCACCGGGGAGCTGTTTTTT
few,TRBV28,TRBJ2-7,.,CASSRGNEQYF,TGTGCCAGCAGTCGGGGGAACGAGCAGTACTTC
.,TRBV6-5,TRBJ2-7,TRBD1,CASSYSGQGNEQYF,TGTGCCAGCAGTTACAGCGGACAGGGAAACGAGCAGTACTTC
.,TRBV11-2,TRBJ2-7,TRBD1,CASSLAMGDRPFYEQYF,TGTGCCAGCAGCTTAGCGATGGGGGACAGGCCCTTCTACGAGCAGTACTTC
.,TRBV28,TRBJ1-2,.,CVVSANYGYTF,TGTGTTGTATCGGCTAACTATGGCTACACCTTC
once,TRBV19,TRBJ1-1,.,CASEGMGNTEAFF,TGTGCCAGTGAGGGGATGGGGAACACTGAAGCTTTCTTT
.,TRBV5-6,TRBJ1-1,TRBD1,CASSWGTGAPEAFF,TGTGCCAGCAGCTGGGGGACAGGGGCTCCTGAAGCTTTCTTT
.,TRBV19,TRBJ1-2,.,CASSNPAGTNYGYTF,TGTGCCAGTAGTAATCCGGCGGGAACTAACTATGGCTACACCTTC
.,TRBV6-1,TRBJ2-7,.,CASSESLLEQYF,TGTGCCAGCAGTGAAAGCCTTCTCGAGCAGTACTTC
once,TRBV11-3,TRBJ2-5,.,CASSLSGLETQYF,TGTGCCAGCAGCTTATCGGGGCTAGAGACCCAGTACTTC
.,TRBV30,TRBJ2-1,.,CAWKGLWQEQFF,TGTGCCTGGAAAGGTCTCTGGCAGGAGCAGTTCTTC
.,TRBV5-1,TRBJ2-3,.,CASSSPGQRADTQYF,TGCGCCAGCAGCTCTCCAGGGCAGCGCGCCGATACGCAGTATTTT
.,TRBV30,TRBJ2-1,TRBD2,CAWSVSGGGYNEQFF,TGTGCCTGGAGTGTAAGCGGGGGAGGTTACAATGAGCAGTTCTTC
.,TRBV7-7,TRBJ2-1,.,CASSLYGAHNEQFF,TGTGCCAGCAGCTTATACGGGGCTCACAATGAGCAGTTCTTC
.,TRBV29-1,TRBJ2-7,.,CSVEGSSYEQYF,TGCAGCGTTGAAGGGAGCTCCTACGAGCAGTACTTC
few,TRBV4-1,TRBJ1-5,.,CASSQTISQPQHF,TGCGCCAGCAGCCAAACAATTTCCCAGCCCCAGCATTTT
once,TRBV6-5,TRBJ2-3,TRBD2,CASSTLAGSTDTQYF,TGTGCCAGCAGTACCTTAGCGGGTTCGACAGATACGCAGTATTTT
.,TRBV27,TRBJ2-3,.,CASRDSPGADTQYF,TGTGCCAGCAGGGACTCTCCGGGAGCCGATACGCAGTATTTT
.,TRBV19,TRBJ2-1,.,CASTAGGNEQFF,TGTGCCAGCACCGCAGGGGGGAATGAGCAGTTCTTC
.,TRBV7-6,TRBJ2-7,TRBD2,CASSARLAGSEQYF,TGTGCCAGCAGCGCTAGACTAGCCGGCAGCGAGCAGTACTTC
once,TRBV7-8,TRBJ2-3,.,CASSLNIVSTDTQYF,TGTGCCAGCAGCCTCAACATCGTTAGCACAGATACGCAGTATTTT
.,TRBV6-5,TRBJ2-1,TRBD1,CASSNRDRVNNEQFF,TGTGCCAGCAGTAACCGGGACAGGGTCAACAATGAGCAGTTCTTC
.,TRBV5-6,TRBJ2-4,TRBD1,CASSLGTGTGSLNIQYF,TGTGCCAGCAGCTTGGGTACTGGGACAGGGAGTTTAAACATTCAGTACTTC